The 18 T cell receptor beta chains below come from one sample, sequenced in a study of blood T cell repertoires in COVID-19. TCRdb's table, derived via immunoSEQ multiplex PCR, lists solely in-frame clones and lacks some. This repertoire shows 120,000 to 150,000 clones, 70% to 90% found once; its top ten account for roughly 1.2%. The sequenced sample consisted of PBMCs or T cells enriched from blood (not recorded which). These receptors were taken from a woman younger than 45 with acute COVID-19.

CDR3 DNA sequence: TGTGCCAGCAGTTTTTTACCCCCCGCGGGACAGGGTGATAACTACGAGCAGTACTTC. It yields the protein CASSFLPPAGQGDNYEQYF. This chain joins TRBV27 and TRBJ2-7; 9 positions match TRBD1. The CDR3 is 19 amino acids. Germline V gene lookup returns CDR1 MNHEY and CDR2 SMNVEV (reference sequence). After removal of 3 bases from V and 3 bases from J, the junction contained 18 bases not matched to a gene.

The chain combines TRBV7-2 with TRBJ2-1, with 14 nucleotides matching TRBD2. Germline V gene lookup returns CDR1 SGHTA and CDR2 FQGNSA. There are 16 residues in the CDR3. Trimming removed 4 bases from V and 9 bases from J; junction bases left unmatched: 8. DNA of the CDR3: TGTGCCAGCAGCTATGAACCGGGACTAGCGGGAGCTGAGCAGTTCTTC. Protein: CASSYEPGLAGAEQFF.

This chain joins TRBV2 and TRBJ1-1; tentative D call: TRBD1 (5 bases). Per the germline V gene, CDR1 is SNHLY and CDR2 is FYNNEI. V lost 7 bases, J lost 8 bases, and 17 bases lay in between. The CDR3 has 13 residues. The CDR3 reads CASIAQGNGEAFF. The CDR3 coding sequence is TGTGCCAGCATTGCGCAGGGAAACGGGGAAGCTTTCTTT.

The chain carries TRBV12-3 or TRBV12-4 and TRBJ2-1; 7 bases are shared with TRBD1. The CDR3 totals 13 residues. The J segment lost 6 bases and the V segment lost 4 bases, leaving 3 bases of the junction unmatched. CDR3 nucleotide sequence: TGTGCCAGCAGTTCACAGGGGAGCAATGAGCAGTTCTTC. Translated, it gives CASSSQGSNEQFF.

This clone was seen just once. The gene calls are TRBV11-2 and TRBJ2-1, with a tentative D call TRBD2 (5 bases). The CDR3 has 13 amino acids. Deletions cut 5 bases from V and 4 bases from J, with 9 bases between. Germline assignment: CDR1 SGHAT and CDR2 FQNNGV. The CDR3: CASSPGVYNEQFF. CDR3 DNA: TGTGCCAGCAGCCCCGGGGTTTACAATGAGCAGTTCTTC.

V gene TRBV7-8 combines with J gene TRBJ2-2, with D uncertain. Trimming removed 1 base from V and 4 bases from J, with 10 bases in between. The CDR3 length is 15 residues. In germline, CDR1 is SGHVS, CDR2 FQNEAQ. As DNA, the CDR3 is TGTGCCAGCAGCTTAGTATTGGGCCGCACCGGGGAGCTGTTTTTT. Encoded protein: CASSLVLGRTGELFF.

V usage is TRBV9 and J usage is TRBJ1-2; D possibly corresponds to TRBD1 (6 bases). Trimming cost V 4 bases and J 8 bases, with 12 bases left between them. The CDR3 sequence is 12 residues long. In germline, CDR1 is SGDLS, CDR2 YYNGEE. CDR3 coding DNA: TGTGCCAGCAGCAGAGGACAGCGGGGCTACACCTTC. It yields the protein CASSRGQRGYTF. Complete variable domain (other parts from reference TRBV9 and TRBJ1-2): DSGVTQTPKHLITATGQRVTLRCSPRSGDLSVYWYQQSLDQGLQFLIQYYNGEERAKGNILERFSAQQFPDLHSELNLSSLELGDSALYFCASSRGQRGYTFGSGTRLTVV.

The chain combines TRBV5-1 with TRBJ2-7; the D gene is possibly TRBD2 (5 bases). Germline V gene sequence: CDR1 SGHRS, CDR2 YFSETQ. The CDR3 is made up of 12 amino acids. Trimming shortened V by 5 bases and J by 2 bases, and 8 bases separated the two germline ends. As DNA, the CDR3 is TGCGCCAGCAGGAGGGAACCCTACGAGCAGTACTTC. Protein sequence: CASRREPYEQYF. The full variable domain, its missing parts supplied by reference TRBV5-1 and TRBJ2-7, is KAGVTQTPRYLIKTRGQQVTLSCSPISGHRSVSWYQQTPGQGLQFLFEYFSETQRNKGNFPGRFSGRQFSNSRSEMNVSTLELGDSALYLCASRREPYEQYFGPGTRLTVT.

Only one count was recorded for this clone. The CDR3 DNA follows: TGCGCCAGCAGCGGAGGGACAGGAGAAGCTTTCTTT. It specifies CASSGGTGEAFF. The V call is TRBV5-1, the J call TRBJ1-1; 8 positions agree with TRBD1. V lost 4 bases and J lost 8; bases outside the gene matches: 4. Germline CDR1 SGHRS, CDR2 YFSETQ. CDR3 length: 12 amino acids.

The chain joins TRBV4-2 to TRBJ2-7; weak D call: TRBD2 (6 bases). This CDR3 has 17 residues. CDR1 LGHNA and CDR2 YNFKEQ come from the germline V gene. V lost 1 base and J lost 1, with 17 bases in between. The CDR3 nucleotides are TGTGCCAGCAGCCAAGGTTCCTTGTCGGGAGAATCCTACGAGCAGTACTTC. This encodes CASSQGSLSGESYEQYF.

CDR3 region: CASSLDRGEETQYF. In DNA form, the CDR3 reads TGTGCCAGCAGCTTGGATCGGGGGGAGGAGACCCAGTACTTC. The V call is TRBV5-4, the J call TRBJ2-5; 7 nucleotides match TRBD2. This CDR3 is built from 14 residues. Trimming at V came to 0 bases and at J to 5 bases, leaving 4 bases not matched to a gene. From germline, CDR1 is SGHNT and CDR2 YYREEE (reference sequence).

The CDR3 is CASSLTSGGVLEQYF. CDR3 nucleotides: TGTGCCAGCAGTTTGACTAGCGGGGGGGTTTTGGAGCAGTACTTC. The chain is built from TRBV5-5 and TRBJ2-7; TRBD2 aligns across 14 bases. The CDR3 spans 15 residues. V lost 5 bases to trimming and J lost 7 bases; unmatched junction nucleotides: 8. Germline V lookup: CDR1 SGHKS, CDR2 YYEKEE (reference sequence).

This sequence joins TRBV2 and TRBJ2-7; a weak D match, TRBD1 (6 bases). Germline V gene lookup returns CDR1 SNHLY and CDR2 FYNNEI. Deletions cut 6 bases from V and 1 base from J, with 13 bases between. CDR3 size: 14 residues. The CDR3 region has the DNA TGTGCCAGCAGGGCAGGGGCAATATCCTACGAGCAGTACTTC. Its translation: CASRAGAISYEQYF.

V gene TRBV12-3 or TRBV12-4 combines with J gene TRBJ1-1, with unresolved D. Trimming removed 4 bases from V and 1 base from J, with 4 bases in between. This CDR3 spans 12 amino acids. The CDR3 DNA reads as TGTGCCAGCAGTTATAGGAACACTGAAGCTTTCTTT. Translated: CASSYRNTEAFF.

The chain links TRBV28 to TRBJ1-2; D is possibly TRBD1 (6 bases). V dropped 1 base and J dropped 0 bases, with 12 bases sitting between them. The CDR3 runs to 16 residues. Germline-derived CDR1 and CDR2 are MDHEN and SYDVKM. This chain's CDR3 is CASSLFRDTANYGYTF. DNA for the CDR3: TGTGCCAGCAGTTTATTTAGGGACACCGCTAACTATGGCTACACCTTC.

The chain uses TRBV7-2 and TRBJ1-5; TRBD1 is a possible D gene (6 bases). The length of the CDR3 is 14 residues. The V gene lost 3 bases and the J gene lost 6 bases, with 12 bases spanning the gap. Per germline, CDR1 SGHTA and CDR2 FQGNSA. The CDR3 region is CASSLKLGGQPQHF. The CDR3 DNA follows: TGTGCCAGCAGCTTGAAACTAGGGGGTCAGCCCCAGCATTTT. The variable domain in full, completed from reference TRBV7-2 and TRBJ1-5, reads GAGVSQSPSNKVTEKGKDVELRCDPISGHTALYWYRQSLGQGLEFLIYFQGNSAPDKSGLPSDRFSAERTGGSVSTLTIQRTQQEDSAVYLCASSLKLGGQPQHFGDGTRLSIL.

This chain uses TRBV15 with TRBJ2-5; D unclear. Trimming removed 7 bases at V and 2 bases at J, with 11 bases between. The CDR3 has 13 amino acids. The germline gives CDR1 LNHNV, CDR2 YYDKDF (reference sequence). The CDR3 DNA is TGTGCCACCATGATGGAGTATCAAGAGACCCAGTACTTC. It is translated as CATMMEYQETQYF.

This clone was counted a single time. One end of the junction varies from germline; a read error may be responsible. This chain links TRBV12-3 or TRBV12-4 with TRBJ1-2; 7 positions agree with TRBD1. The CDR3 length is 11 residues. The CDR3 region is CASSSGQVLAF. CDR3 sequence (DNA): TGTGCCAGCAGTTCCGGACAGGTCCTCGCCTTC.